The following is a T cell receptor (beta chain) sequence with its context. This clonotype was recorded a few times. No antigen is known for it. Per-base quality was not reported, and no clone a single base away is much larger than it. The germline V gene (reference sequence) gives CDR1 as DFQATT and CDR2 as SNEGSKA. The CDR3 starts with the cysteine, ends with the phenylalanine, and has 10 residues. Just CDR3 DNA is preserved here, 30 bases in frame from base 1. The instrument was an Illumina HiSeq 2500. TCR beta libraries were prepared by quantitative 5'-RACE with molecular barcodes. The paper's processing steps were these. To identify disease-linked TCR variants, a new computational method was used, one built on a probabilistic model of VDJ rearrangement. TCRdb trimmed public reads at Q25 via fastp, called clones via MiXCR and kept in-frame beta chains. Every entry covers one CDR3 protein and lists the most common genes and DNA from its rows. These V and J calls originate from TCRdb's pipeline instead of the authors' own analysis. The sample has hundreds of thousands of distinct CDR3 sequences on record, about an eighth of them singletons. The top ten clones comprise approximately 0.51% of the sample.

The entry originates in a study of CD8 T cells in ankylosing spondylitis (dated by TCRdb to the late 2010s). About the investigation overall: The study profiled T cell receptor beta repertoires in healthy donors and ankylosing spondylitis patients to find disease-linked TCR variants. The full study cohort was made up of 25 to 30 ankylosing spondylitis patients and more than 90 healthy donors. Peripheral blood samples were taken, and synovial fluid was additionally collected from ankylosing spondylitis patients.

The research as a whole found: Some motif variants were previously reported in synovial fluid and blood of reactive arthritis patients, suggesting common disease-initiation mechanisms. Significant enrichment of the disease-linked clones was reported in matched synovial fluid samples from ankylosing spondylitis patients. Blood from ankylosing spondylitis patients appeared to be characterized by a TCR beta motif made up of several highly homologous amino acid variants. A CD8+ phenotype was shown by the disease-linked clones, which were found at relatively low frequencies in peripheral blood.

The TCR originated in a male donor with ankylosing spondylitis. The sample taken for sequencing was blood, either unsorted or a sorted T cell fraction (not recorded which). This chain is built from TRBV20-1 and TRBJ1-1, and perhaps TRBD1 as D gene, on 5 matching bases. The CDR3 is CRGGNTEAFF. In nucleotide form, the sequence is TGCAGGGGGGGAAACACTGAAGCTTTCTTT.